These T cell receptor beta chains were read from a single sample in a study of blood T cell repertoires in COVID-19. Sequencing used immunoSEQ multiplex PCR; TCRdb keeps in-frame clones, though not all of them. The table has around 170,000 clones, around 75% seen once. The sequencing input was peripheral blood. Receptor source: a woman aged 80 or over with acute or convalescent COVID-19. Both conserved end residues are part of each CDR3. D genes are given only for firm matches. The listing skips clone size in some rows; elsewhere it reads once, few, many or a size class.

D,J,V,size,DNA,CDR3
-,TRBJ2-7,TRBV5-5,-,TGTGCCAGCAGCCGCGGGACTCTCTACGAGCAGTACTTC,CASSRGTLYEQYF
-,TRBJ2-5,TRBV7-3,-,TGTGCCAGCAGTCCGGCGGGAACGAGGGCAGAGACCCAGTACTTC,CASSPAGTRAETQYF
-,TRBJ1-2,TRBV10-3,once,TGTGCCATCAGCTACACCGGGGATGGCTACACCTTC,CAISYTGDGYTF
TRBD1,TRBJ1-5,TRBV5-1,-,TGCGCCAGCAGCAGGACAGGGAACAATCAGCCCCAGCATTTT,CASSRTGNNQPQHF
TRBD1,TRBJ1-4,TRBV18,few,TGTGCCAGCTCACCGCGGACAGGGGGCGAAAAACTGTTTTTT,CASSPRTGGEKLFF
-,TRBJ2-1,TRBV7-2,-,TGTGCCAGCAGCTTATGGGGCGGGACTGAGCAGTTCTTC,CASSLWGGTEQFF
TRBD2,TRBJ2-7,TRBV29-1,-,TGCAGCGTTGGAGGGACTAGCGGCTCCTACGAGCAGTACTTC,CSVGGTSGSYEQYF
-,TRBJ2-2,TRBV27,once,TGTGCCAGCAGACGGAGGGCCAACACCGGGGAGCTGTTTTTT,CASRRRANTGELFF
-,TRBJ2-7,TRBV3-1/TRBV3-2,-,TGTGCCAGCAGCCAGGAGCCGAGGGAGCAGTACTTC,CASSQEPREQYF
TRBD1,TRBJ1-1,TRBV6-5,once,TGTGCCAGCAGGCCTTCAGGGGGCACTGAAGCTTTCTTT,CASRPSGGTEAFF
-,TRBJ2-1,TRBV27,-,TGTGCCAGCAGTTTAGCCGCTACAGGGTACAATGAGCAGTTCTTC,CASSLAATGYNEQFF
-,TRBJ2-7,TRBV4-1,-,TGCGCCAGCAGCCAACATCAGTTTGGAGGCAACTACGAGCAGTACTTC,CASSQHQFGGNYEQYF
TRBD1,TRBJ2-1,TRBV7-7,-,TGTGCTAGCAGCTTAGGTGGGACAGGGTATGAGCAGTTCTTC,CASSLGGTGYEQFF
TRBD1,TRBJ2-5,TRBV2,once,TGTGCCAGCAGGGAGACAGGGGGCCAAGAGACCCAGTACTTC,CASRETGGQETQYF
TRBD2,TRBJ2-1,TRBV7-6,-,TGTGCCAGCAGCTCAGTACTAGCGGAAGAGAAGTTCTTC,CASSSVLAEEKFF
-,TRBJ1-6,TRBV27,few,TGTGCCAGCAGTGCCAGGGACGGGAGTAATTCACCCCTCCACTTT,CASSARDGSNSPLHF
TRBD2,TRBJ2-1,TRBV28,-,TGTGCCAGCAGTCTTAGCGGGGGGGCCCTCCCAGTCTACAATGAGCAGTTCTTC,CASSLSGGALPVYNEQFF
-,TRBJ1-2,TRBV4-2,-,TGTGCCAGCAGCCAAGACGAGGGGGTTAACTATGGCTACACCTTC,CASSQDEGVNYGYTF
-,TRBJ2-3,TRBV28,-,TGTGCCAGCAGTTTTGGAGGGGTGGGCGCAGATACGCAGTATTTT,CASSFGGVGADTQYF
-,TRBJ2-7,TRBV4-1,-,TGCGCCAGCAGCCAAGTGGGTAATCGGGGCGAGCAGTACTTC,CASSQVGNRGEQYF
TRBD1,TRBJ1-2,TRBV6-6,-,TGTGCCAGCAGTGAGGGACAGATTTATGGCTACACCTTC,CASSEGQIYGYTF
TRBD1,TRBJ1-6,TRBV27,-,TGTGCCAGCAGTCTTAAACCGGGACAGGGGGCGGTAAATTCACCCCTCCACTTT,CASSLKPGQGAVNSPLHF
-,TRBJ2-3,TRBV5-4,-,TGTGCCAGCAGCCAAGCGGGTACAGATACGCAGTATTTT,CASSQAGTDTQYF
-,TRBJ1-2,TRBV5-6,-,TGTGCCAGCAGCTTGTACCTGGGAGCAACCGTGAGCTACACCTTC,CASSLYLGATVSYTF
TRBD1,TRBJ2-7,TRBV11-2,-,TGTGCCAGCAGCTTAGAGTGGGGACAGCTCTACGAGCAGTACTTC,CASSLEWGQLYEQYF
-,TRBJ1-1,TRBV7-2,-,TGTGCCAGCAGCTTGGGGGGTCGGACTGAAGCTTTCTTT,CASSLGGRTEAFF
-,TRBJ2-7,TRBV2,-,TGTGCCAGCAGTCCCGGGGGTTACGAGCAGTACTTC,CASSPGGYEQYF
-,TRBJ1-5,TRBV7-2,-,TGTGCCAGCAGCTTAATGGCGGGGGGGGCGCAGCCCCAGCATTTT,CASSLMAGGAQPQHF
TRBD1,TRBJ1-4,TRBV11-2,-,TGTGCCAGCAGCCTGGGGACAGCAACAGCAACTAATGAAAAACTGTTTTTT,CASSLGTATATNEKLFF